This T cell receptor beta chain was profiled in a study of T cell repertoires in cytomegalovirus infection. Study-wide context: Shared public TCR beta signatures pointed to both CMV infection and a matching HLA type.

Whole-study results and caveats: Carriage of CMV together with the relevant HLA was identifiable through cumulative public TCR beta family frequency. CMV-specific TCR beta clonotypes restricted by HLA-C dominated the ex vivo response.

TCRdb fed the reads into MiXCR, producing one record per CDR3 protein. The data hold 160,000 or so distinct CDR3 sequences, with roughly 15% observed a single time. Comments on this clonotype: The antigen is unknown.

Sequenced material: CD8+ T cells from PBMCs. The origin of this receptor is a human donor in good health (CMV status not recorded). Some clones in this sample may be carry-over from other donors' samples.

CDR3 coding DNA: TGTGCCAGCAGTTACTGGGTCGGCGAGCAGTTCTTC. It specifies CASSYWVGEQFF. The rearrangement links TRBV6-2 or TRBV6-3 to TRBJ2-1, with D uncertain. CDR1 MNHEY and CDR2 SVGEGT come from the germline V gene. The CDR3 has 12 amino acids. V was pared by 1 base and J by 10 bases, with 8 bases between.